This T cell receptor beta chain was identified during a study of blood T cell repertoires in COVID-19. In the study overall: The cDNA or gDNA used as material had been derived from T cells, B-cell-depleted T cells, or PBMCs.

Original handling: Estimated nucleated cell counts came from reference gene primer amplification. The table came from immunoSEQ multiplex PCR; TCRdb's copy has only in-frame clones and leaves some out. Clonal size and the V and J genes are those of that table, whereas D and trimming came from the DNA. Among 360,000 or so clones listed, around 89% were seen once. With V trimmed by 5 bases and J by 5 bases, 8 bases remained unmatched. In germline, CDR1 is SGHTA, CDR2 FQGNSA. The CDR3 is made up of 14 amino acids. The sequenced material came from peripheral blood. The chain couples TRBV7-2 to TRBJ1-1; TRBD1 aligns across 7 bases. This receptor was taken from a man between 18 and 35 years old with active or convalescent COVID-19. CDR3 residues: CASSTRQGGTEAFF. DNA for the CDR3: TGTGCCAGCAGCACCCGACAGGGCGGAACTGAAGCTTTCTTT.